This entry lists 22 T cell receptor beta chains sequenced from one sample in a study of T cells in Graves' hyperthyroidism and ophthalmopathy (dated by TCRdb to the late 2010s). Library preparation was by multiplex PCR. These reads were obtained on an Illumina HiSeq 2000. Amplification of TCR beta CDR3 regions was carried out from RNA transcripts. A first-round RT-PCR of the TCR CDR3 used the HTBI primer set with the Qiagen OneStep RT-PCR kit. In-frame beta chains were kept once TCRdb had trimmed the public reads at Q25 with fastp and called clones with MiXCR. Duplicate CDR3 protein sequences are folded into a single record with the most common DNA and genes. This sample comprises roughly 280,000 distinct CDR3 sequences, approximately 17% of them detected only once. The leading ten clones occupy 55% to 60% of the sample. The sample consisted of blood. These receptors all stem from a woman aged 60-75 years with Graves' ophthalmopathy.

This clonotype was picked up many times. The chain links TRBV7-9 to TRBJ2-1; D might be TRBD2 (6 bases). Germline assignment: CDR1 SEHNR and CDR2 FQNEAQ (reference sequence). V shed 1 base and J shed 6 bases, with 19 bases lying between them. The CDR3 is 17 residues long. DNA for the CDR3: TGTGCCAGCAGCTTAGGATACGGGGCATTAGCGGCCAATGAGCAGTTCTTC. As protein: CASSLGYGALAANEQFF.

CDR3 coding DNA: TGTGCCAGTTATACTAGCGGGGGGGCCGATGAGCAGTTCTTC. This gives the protein CASYTSGGADEQFF. The chain links TRBV19 to TRBJ2-1; 13 bases are a match to TRBD2. The CDR3 is 14 amino acids. V shed 8 bases and J 8 bases; nucleotides not matched to a gene: 6. Germline V gene sequence: CDR1 LNHDA, CDR2 SQIVND (reference sequence). The variable domain in full, completed from reference TRBV19 and TRBJ2-1, reads DGGITQSPKYLFRKEGQNVTLSCEQNLNHDAMYWYRQDPGQGLRLIYYSQIVNDFQKGDIAEGYSVSREKKESFPLTVTSAQKNPTAFYLCASYTSGGADEQFFGPGTRLTVL.

This clonotype was seen repeatedly, ten times or more. The gene calls are TRBV7-8 and TRBJ1-1; possibly TRBD1 for D (5 bases). Trimming took off 5 bases at V and 1 base at J, with 11 bases between the two ends. The CDR3 consists of 14 residues. Germline CDR1 and CDR2: SGHVS and FQNEAQ. CDR3 sequence reads: CASSRTGTNTEAFF. Written as DNA, the CDR3 is TGTGCCAGCAGCCGAACCGGGACGAACACTGAAGCTTTCTTT.

This clonotype was seen many times. The CDR3 spells CASSLRPSTDTQYF. CDR3 DNA sequence: TGTGCCAGCTCACTCCGCCCTAGCACAGATACGCAGTATTTT. The V and J genes are TRBV18 and TRBJ2-3; D call uncertain. This CDR3 comprises 14 residues. CDR1 and CDR2 (germline): KGHSH, LQKENI. V gave up 4 bases and J gave up 0 bases, with 8 bases separating them. The whole variable domain, remainder taken from reference TRBV18 and TRBJ2-3, is NAGVMQNPRHLVRRRGQEARLRCSPMKGHSHVYWYRQLPEEGLKFMVYLQKENIIDESGMPKERFSAEFPKEGPSILRIQQVVRGDSAAYFCASSLRPSTDTQYFGPGTRLTVL.

In this sample, this clonotype turned up many times. The V gene is TRBV7-9, the J gene TRBJ2-7; D is possibly TRBD1 or TRBD2 (5 bases each). The germline CDR1 and CDR2 sequences are SEHNR and FQNEAQ (reference sequence). The CDR3 is 13 residues long. V was trimmed by 4 bases and J by 3 bases, leaving 10 bases between them. Here the CDR3 DNA reads TGTGCCAGCAGCTCGGGACGGATCTACGAGCAGTACTTC. It is translated as CASSSGRIYEQYF.

On this clonotype itself: A much larger clonotype is one base distant, so this may be a read error. This rearrangement joins TRBV20-1 to TRBJ2-7, with 7 bases fitting TRBD1. The DNA end lines up better with TRBJ2-1; the J call may be wrong. This CDR3 has 15 residues. From germline, CDR1 is DFQATT and CDR2 SNEGSKA (reference sequence). CDR3 in amino acids: CSARPWTGDSYEQFF. The CDR3 DNA sequence: TGCAGTGCTAGACCCTGGACAGGTGACAGCTACGAGCAGTTCTTC.

This clonotype has only one observation. The chain is built from TRBV4-2 and TRBJ1-2; D is unclear. V was shortened by 4 bases and J by 0 bases, with 9 bases between the two germline ends. Germline-derived CDR1 and CDR2 are LGHNA and YNFKEQ. The CDR3 contains 14 residues. CDR3 sequence (DNA): TGTGCCAGCAGCCCCGGTAAAACTAACTATGGCTACACCTTC. Translated: CASSPGKTNYGYTF.

In its sample, this clonotype was seen many times. This chain uses TRBV7-2 with TRBJ1-3; D not certain. CDR1 and CDR2 from the germline V gene are SGHTA and FQGNSA. V gave up 7 bases and J gave up 2 bases, with 12 bases separating them. The CDR3 has 14 residues. In DNA, the CDR3 is TGTGCCAGCACCCCTTGGGCGACTGGAAACACCATATATTTT. Amino acids: CASTPWATGNTIYF.

This clonotype has ten or more counts. The chain is built from TRBV7-9 and TRBJ1-4; 9 bases line up with TRBD1. The CDR3 runs to 14 residues. Germline lookup yields CDR1 SEHNR and CDR2 FQNEAQ (reference sequence). Trimming took 4 bases from V and 3 from J; bases not matched to a gene: 0. The CDR3 region is CASSWTGANEKLFF. The CDR3 nucleotides are TGTGCCAGCAGCTGGACAGGGGCTAATGAAAAACTGTTTTTT.

This clonotype has ten or more counts. The V gene is TRBV11-2, the J gene TRBJ1-2; unclear D gene. V lost 4 bases and J 8 bases, leaving 14 bases between the germline ends. Per the germline V gene, CDR1 is SGHAT and CDR2 is FQNNGV. The CDR3 has 13 amino acids. CDR3 amino acids: CASSSSTLAGYTF. CDR3 bases: TGTGCCAGCAGCTCATCGACTCTAGCGGGCTACACCTTC.

At least ten counts were recorded for this clonotype. J is TRBJ1-1 and V is TRBV5-6, with D unresolved. V was clipped by 6 bases and J by 0 bases, with 12 bases between them. Germline lookup yields CDR1 SGHDT and CDR2 YYEEEE. The CDR3 has 14 amino acids. The CDR3 is CASTLLGMNTEAFF. The DNA of the CDR3 is TGTGCCAGCACCCTACTGGGGATGAACACTGAAGCTTTCTTT.

As to this clonotype: Being one base from a much bigger clone, this may be a read error. V gene TRBV30 combines with J gene TRBJ1-1; 9 positions agree with TRBD1. Per germline, CDR1 GTSNPN and CDR2 SVGIG (reference sequence). The CDR3 runs 14 residues. The junction had 4 bases not matched to a gene; V was cut back by 1 base and J by 4 bases. CDR3 in amino acids: CAWSGGTGSTEAFF. As DNA, the CDR3 is TGTGCCTGGAGTGGCGGGACAGGGAGCACTGAAGCTTTCTTT.

This clonotype was counted only a few times. The chain combines TRBV6-1 with TRBJ1-5; TRBD1 matches 7 bases. The CDR3 runs to 18 residues. Per the germline V gene, CDR1 is MNHNS and CDR2 is SASEGT. J was trimmed by 0 bases and V by 6 bases; bases with no gene match: 14. This CDR3 reads CASSQDRDRSYSNQPQHF. DNA of the CDR3: TGTGCCAGCAGCCAAGACAGGGACCGATCATATAGCAATCAGCCCCAGCATTTT.

For this clonotype: A read error is possible here, since a much larger clone lies one base away. The CDR3 protein is CASRSGYYNEQFF. CDR3 DNA: TGTGCCAGCAGATCGGGATACTACAATGAGCAGTTCTTC. V is TRBV5-4 and J is TRBJ2-1; D may be TRBD2 (5 bases). Germline CDR1 is SGHNT and CDR2 is YYREEE (reference sequence). The CDR3 has 13 amino acids. V was clipped by 5 bases and J by 3 bases, with 9 bases between them. Supplemented by reference TRBV5-4 and TRBJ2-1, the full variable domain reads ETGVTQSPTHLIKTRGQQVTLRCSSQSGHNTVSWYQQALGQGPQFIFQYYREEENGRGNFPPRFSGLQFPNYSSELNVNALELDDSALYLCASRSGYYNEQFFGPGTRLTVL.

The chain has TRBV12-5 and TRBJ2-3; 7 bases agree with TRBD2. Germline V gene data show CDR1 as LGHNT and CDR2 as FRNRAP. Trimming removed 7 bases from V and 2 bases from J; junction bases left unmatched: 3. CDR3 length equals 13 residues. The DNA for the CDR3 is TGTGCTAGTGTCAGCGGGATCACAGATACGCAGTATTTT. Protein: CASVSGITDTQYF.

This clonotype has a count of ten or more. V is TRBV6-2 or TRBV6-3 and J is TRBJ1-5; D ambiguous. Germline V gene data show CDR1 as MNHEY and CDR2 as SVGEGT. The ends were cut back, 1 base at V and 0 bases at J, with 13 bases in the middle. The CDR3 has 17 residues. CDR3 nucleotides: TGTGCCAGCAGTTACTTATCCTACCGATATAGCAATCAGCCCCAGCATTTT. This encodes CASSYLSYRYSNQPQHF.

As regards this clonotype: The junction and the germline gene differ at one end; a read error may be behind it. This chain joins TRBV6-1 and TRBJ2-1, with TRBD2 identical over 8 bases. Germline CDR1 MNHNS, CDR2 SASEGT. This CDR3 has 16 amino acids. The CDR3 nucleotides read TGTGTCAGCACCGCCCGAGAGGCGGGGGGAAACAATGGGCAGTTCTTC. It codes for CVSTAREAGGNNGQFF.

The chain has TRBV28 and TRBJ2-1; 9 bases line up with TRBD2. Germline V gene data show CDR1 as MDHEN and CDR2 as SYDVKM. The V segment lost 6 bases and the J segment 7 bases; nucleotides outside the gene matches: 13. The CDR3 length is 16 residues. The DNA for the CDR3 is TGTGCCAGCAGCCCCACTCTGGCTAGCGGGATGAATGAGCAGTTCTTC. It yields the protein CASSPTLASGMNEQFF.

The rearrangement joins TRBV6-2 or TRBV6-3 to TRBJ2-6, with 9 bases fitting TRBD2. Germline CDR1 MNHEY, CDR2 SVGEGT. After removal of 7 bases from V and 0 bases from J, the junction contained 10 bases not matched to a gene. The CDR3 runs 18 residues. The DNA of the CDR3 is TGTGCCAGCAACACTATAGCGGGAGCGTTCTCTGGGGCCAACGTCCTGACTTTC. Translation gives CASNTIAGAFSGANVLTF.

This clonotype occurred once. The rearrangement links TRBV2 to TRBJ2-3; 12 nucleotides line up with TRBD2. V shed 9 bases, J shed 3 bases, and the junction held 7 bases outside the gene matches. CDR1 and CDR2 from the germline V gene are SNHLY and FYNNEI. This CDR3 contains 15 residues. CDR3 region: CASYKTSGSTDTQYF. The DNA of the CDR3 is TGTGCCAGTTATAAGACTAGCGGGAGTACAGATACGCAGTATTTT. The full variable domain, with the rest looked up from reference TRBV2 and TRBJ2-3, is EPEVTQTPSHQVTQMGQEVILRCVPISNHLYFYWYRQILGQKVEFLVSFYNNEISEKSEIFDDQFSVERPDGSNFTLKIRSTKLEDSAMYFCASYKTSGSTDTQYFGPGTRLTVL.

At least ten counts were recorded for this clonotype. The J gene is TRBJ1-3, the V gene TRBV5-1; no reliable D call. Germline lookup yields CDR1 SGHRS and CDR2 YFSETQ. With 4 bases removed from V and 0 bases from J, the gap between germline ends came to 14 bases. The CDR3 runs to 16 residues. The CDR3 region is CASSEQPQSSGNTIYF. The CDR3 nucleotides read TGCGCCAGCAGCGAACAGCCACAGTCCTCTGGAAACACCATATATTTT.

This clonotype was seen only a few times. The J gene is TRBJ1-5, the V gene TRBV19; TRBD1 aligns across 12 bases. Germline trimming cut 7 bases from V and 6 bases from J; bases unmatched to any gene: 16. The CDR3 length is 18 residues. Germline CDR1 and CDR2: LNHDA and SQIVND (reference sequence). CDR3: CASIQSGTGGAYGQPQHF. The CDR3 nucleotides are TGTGCCAGTATTCAATCCGGGACAGGGGGCGCCTACGGTCAGCCCCAGCATTTT.